These 23 T cell receptor beta chains originate from one sample sequenced in a study of cytomegalovirus exposure and HLA in healthy donors. The PCR made use of 60 Vbeta and 13 Jbeta primers. Generated by immunoSEQ multiplex PCR, the TCRdb table keeps only in-frame clones and is missing some. The table has fewer than 120,000 clones, just over 75% seen once. The sequenced sample consisted of PBMCs. All receptors derive from a man aged 25 to 40 in good health and CMV-seropositive.

The V call is TRBV7-8, the J call TRBJ2-7; 10 nucleotides line up with TRBD1. The V gene end was trimmed by 5 bases and the J gene end by 2 bases; junction bases not matched to a gene: 6. This CDR3 comprises 15 residues. Per the germline V gene, CDR1 is SGHVS and CDR2 is FQNEAQ. The CDR3 here is CASSGGQGPTYEQYF. The CDR3 DNA reads as TGTGCCAGCAGCGGGGGACAGGGGCCGACCTACGAGCAGTACTTC.

This clone was counted a few times. The rearrangement joins TRBV10-2 to TRBJ2-5, with D maybe TRBD1 (6 bases). The DNA matches TRBJ2-7 better at its end, which makes the J call doubtful. The CDR3 runs 12 residues. CDR1 and CDR2 (germline): WSHSY, SAAADI. The CDR3 sequence: CASQDRPYEQYF. The CDR3 DNA reads TGCGCCAGTCAGGACAGACCCTACGAGCAGTACTTC.

The V gene is TRBV27, the J gene TRBJ1-6; D ambiguous. CDR3 length equals 16 residues. Looked up from germline, CDR1 is MNHEY and CDR2 is SMNVEV (reference sequence). The ends were cut back, 2 bases at V and 0 bases at J, with 8 bases in the middle. The CDR3 spells CASSLDGSSYNSPLHF. Here the CDR3 DNA reads TGTGCCAGCAGTTTAGATGGTAGCTCCTATAATTCACCCCTCCACTTT.

This chain uses TRBV19 with TRBJ1-2; perhaps TRBD1 as D (6 bases). V lost 3 bases, J lost 7 bases, and 12 bases lay in between. CDR1 is LNHDA and CDR2 is SQIVND in the germline V gene (reference sequence). This CDR3 region has 13 residues. CDR3: CASSIEGERGYTF. CDR3 DNA: TGTGCCAGTAGTATCGAGGGGGAGCGTGGCTACACCTTC. The full variable domain, with the rest looked up from reference TRBV19 and TRBJ1-2, is DGGITQSPKYLFRKEGQNVTLSCEQNLNHDAMYWYRQDPGQGLRLIYYSQIVNDFQKGDIAEGYSVSREKKESFPLTVTSAQKNPTAFYLCASSIEGERGYTFGSGTRLTVV.

This clone was counted a single time. This sample includes further DNA sequences coding for the same CDR3. The rearrangement joins TRBV4-3 to TRBJ2-7; TRBD1 matches at 11 bases. Trimming took 4 bases from V and 4 from J; bases not matched to a gene: 3. Looked up from germline, CDR1 is LGHNA and CDR2 is YSLEER. The CDR3 loop spans 14 amino acids. The CDR3 protein is CASSPGQGAYEQYF. CDR3 DNA sequence: TGCGCCAGCAGCCCCGGACAGGGGGCTTACGAGCAGTACTTC.

The chain uses TRBV6-6 and TRBJ2-3, with TRBD2 matching 8 bases. This CDR3 contains 15 residues. The V segment lost 6 bases and the J segment 0 bases; nucleotides outside the gene matches: 5. In germline, CDR1 is MNHNY, CDR2 SVGAGI (reference sequence). The CDR3 reads CASRMTSASTDTQYF. CDR3 nucleotides: TGTGCCAGCAGGATGACTAGCGCAAGCACAGATACGCAGTATTTT.

The chain is built from TRBV9 and TRBJ1-1, with D perhaps matching TRBD1 (6 bases). Trimming shortened V by 4 bases and J by 4 bases, and 14 bases separated the two germline ends. The V gene's germline CDR1 is SGDLS and CDR2 YYNGEE. This CDR3 is 14 amino acids long. The CDR3 is CASSPARQVTEAFF. The CDR3 nucleotides read TGTGCCAGCAGCCCAGCCCGACAGGTCACTGAAGCTTTCTTT.

The chain carries TRBV7-2 and TRBJ1-2; D might be TRBD1 (5 bases). The CDR3 sequence is 14 residues long. Germline CDR1 SGHTA, CDR2 FQGNSA. The V and J ends lost 5 bases and 8 bases respectively, with 18 bases between them. The CDR3 here is CASSPRGDPIGYTF. CDR3 coding DNA: TGTGCCAGCAGCCCCCGGGGGGACCCTATCGGCTACACCTTC.

The J gene is TRBJ1-2, the V gene TRBV28; 11 bases are a match to TRBD1. The CDR3 totals 15 residues. J lost 7 bases, V lost 6 bases, and 10 bases had no gene match. CDR1 MDHEN and CDR2 SYDVKM come from the germline V gene. The CDR3 DNA follows: TGTGCCAGCAGATACGCCGGACAGGGGGCGGTTGGCTACACCTTC. The encoded protein is CASRYAGQGAVGYTF.

This chain uses TRBV18 with TRBJ1-1; D is possibly TRBD1 (6 bases). The CDR3 runs 13 residues. From germline, CDR1 is KGHSH and CDR2 LQKENI. V was pared by 6 bases and J by 1 base, with 9 bases between. The CDR3 reads CASSTGPNTEAFF. The DNA for the CDR3 is TGTGCCAGCTCCACAGGGCCGAACACTGAAGCTTTCTTT.

The V gene is TRBV30, the J gene TRBJ2-5, with 7 positions matching TRBD1. Looked up from germline, CDR1 is GTSNPN and CDR2 is SVGIG (reference sequence). The junction had 4 bases not matched to a gene; V was cut back by 4 bases and J by 2 bases. This CDR3 is 13 amino acids long. The CDR3 sequence: CAWTRQGQETQYF. As DNA, the CDR3 is TGTGCCTGGACTCGACAGGGACAAGAGACCCAGTACTTC.

V and J are TRBV5-1 and TRBJ1-1; 9 bases line up with TRBD1. The CDR3 spans 16 residues. Looked up from germline, CDR1 is SGHRS and CDR2 is YFSETQ. V trimming: 4 bases; J trimming: 5 bases; junction bases outside the gene matches: 12. The CDR3 DNA is TGCGCCAGCAGCATGGGACAGGGAAGGGGCGTGACTGAAGCTTTCTTT. As protein: CASSMGQGRGVTEAFF.

This clone is a singleton in its sample. An end of the junction differs from the germline gene, which may be a read error. The chain employs TRBV7-9 and TRBJ1-4, with 7 positions matching TRBD1. Germline assignment: CDR1 SEHNR and CDR2 FQNEAQ (reference sequence). The CDR3 covers 16 residues. CDR3 nucleotides: TGTTCCAGCAGCCAGGGACAGTCGGAGATCAATGAAAAACTGTTTTTT. Protein product: CSSSQGQSEINEKLFF.

The V gene is TRBV27, the J gene TRBJ1-5; D is undetermined. The CDR3 has 15 amino acids. Between the trimmed V and J ends, which lost 2 bases and 4 bases, there was a span of 12 bases. Germline CDR1 reads MNHEY; CDR2 reads SMNVEV (reference sequence). The CDR3 DNA follows: TGTGCCAGCAGTTTACAGGCAGGTGTTAATCAGCCCCAGCATTTT. The encoded protein is CASSLQAGVNQPQHF.

This clone appeared once. The CDR3 loop is CASSFLQGTDTQYF. The CDR3 DNA reads as TGCGCCAGCAGCTTTTTACAGGGAACAGATACGCAGTATTTT. This chain connects TRBV5-1 to TRBJ2-3; D may be TRBD1 (6 bases). V gave up 2 bases and J gave up 3 bases, with 10 bases separating them. Germline CDR1 reads SGHRS; CDR2 reads YFSETQ. CDR3 length: 14 amino acids.

J is TRBJ2-1 and V is TRBV2, with 9 bases identical to TRBD2. The CDR3 contains 16 residues. Germline-derived CDR1 and CDR2 are SNHLY and FYNNEI. The junction had 8 bases not matched to a gene; V was cut back by 6 bases and J by 2 bases. The CDR3 here is CASSPGRGGPYNEQFF. CDR3 nucleotides: TGTGCCAGCAGCCCTGGGCGGGGGGGCCCCTACAATGAGCAGTTCTTC.

The chain is built from TRBV28 and TRBJ1-1, with D unresolved. This CDR3 region has 16 residues. The germline gives CDR1 MDHEN, CDR2 SYDVKM. Trimming took off 5 bases at V and 4 bases at J, with 20 bases between the two ends. This CDR3 is CASSLLPGFMSTEAFF. The CDR3 bases are TGTGCCAGCAGTCTACTTCCGGGGTTCATGAGCACTGAAGCTTTCTTT.

The chain recombines TRBV28 with TRBJ2-2, with D possibly being TRBD1 (6 bases). Germline CDR1 MDHEN, CDR2 SYDVKM. Trimming removed 6 bases from V and 5 bases from J, with 10 bases in between. The CDR3 spans 13 residues. The CDR3 DNA follows: TGTGCCAGCAGAGAAGGGGGAACCGGGGAGCTGTTTTTT. It encodes CASREGGTGELFF. The full variable domain, with the rest looked up from reference TRBV28 and TRBJ2-2, is DVKVTQSSRYLVKRTGEKVFLECVQDMDHENMFWYRQDPGLGLRLIYFSYDVKMKEKGDIPEGYSVSREKKERFSLILESASTNQTSMYLCASREGGTGELFFGEGSRLTVL.

The rearrangement uses TRBV19 and TRBJ2-3; D gene uncertain. The CDR3 runs 15 residues. Germline CDR1 reads LNHDA; CDR2 reads SQIVND (reference sequence). V shed 1 base and J shed 2 bases, with 10 bases lying between them. The CDR3 loop reads CASSIGADLTDTQYF. Written as DNA, the CDR3 is TGTGCCAGTAGTATAGGGGCAGACCTCACAGATACGCAGTATTTT.

The chain uses TRBV6-1 and TRBJ2-6; TRBD1 matches at 11 bases. CDR1 is MNHNS and CDR2 is SASEGT in the germline V gene. Trimming took 2 bases from V and 5 from J; bases not matched to a gene: 5. This CDR3 has 17 residues. CDR3 nucleotides: TGTGCCAGCAGTGAATCGGACAGGGGGCTTTGGGCCAACGTCCTGACTTTC. This translates into CASSESDRGLWANVLTF.

V and J are TRBV2 and TRBJ1-3; D gene ambiguous. The V and J ends lost 6 bases and 1 base respectively, with 13 bases between them. Germline CDR1 SNHLY, CDR2 FYNNEI. This CDR3 has 15 residues. DNA for the CDR3: TGTGCCAGCAGGGCGACACGAGGGTCTGGAAACACCATATATTTT. Translating it yields CASRATRGSGNTIYF.

This clone appeared a single time. The chain has TRBV9 and TRBJ2-5; TRBD1 agrees at 8 bases. Judging by the DNA end, TRBJ2-7 fits better; the J call may be wrong. The CDR3 has 12 residues. CDR1 and CDR2 (germline): SGDLS, YYNGEE. As DNA, the CDR3 is TGTGCCAGCAGCGACAGGGGGATCGAGCAGTACTTC. It specifies CASSDRGIEQYF.

The genes are TRBV10-3 and TRBJ1-5; 8 bases line up with TRBD1. Germline CDR1 reads ENHRY; CDR2 reads SYGVKD. The V segment lost 6 bases and the J segment 3 bases; nucleotides outside the gene matches: 4. The CDR3 totals 14 residues. The CDR3, as DNA: TGTGCCATCAGCGCGCAGGGGGCCAATCAGCCCCAGCATTTT. Protein product: CAISAQGANQPQHF.